These T cell receptor beta chains were read from a single sample in a study of shared clonotypes between healthy human individuals. Data came from immunoSEQ multiplex PCR; TCRdb stores just in-frame clones and leaves some out. Here the sample spans 520,000 or so clones, 79% being singletons. Sequenced sample: PBMCs. The receptors derive from a woman aged 40 to 50 in good health. Some clones in this sample may be carry-over from other donors' samples. Each CDR3 is given with its conserved first and last residue. The D gene is left open where the match is weak. Clone size is stated in some rows and not others, as once, few, many or a class when expanded.

TRBJ2-7,NA,TRBV5-1,NA,TGCGCCAGCAGTCCTGGGCCCACCTACGAGCAGTACTTC,CASSPGPTYEQYF
TRBJ2-3,TRBD2,TRBV7-9,few,TGTGCCAGCAGTTTAGCGGGTCGCACAGATACGCAGTATTTT,CASSLAGRTDTQYF
TRBJ2-1,NA,TRBV20-1,many,TGCAGTGCTGTAGCTGTCGAGCAGTTCTTC,CSAVAVEQFF
TRBJ2-1,NA,TRBV27,NA,TGTGCCAGCAGCGCCAAGGGCTCACGCCTCTACAATGAGCAGTTCTTC,CASSAKGSRLYNEQFF
TRBJ2-3,NA,TRBV2,NA,TGTGCCAGCACCGGAGGGGGACTCATACAGAGCAGCACAGATACGCAGTATTTT,CASTGGGLIQSSTDTQYF
TRBJ2-1,NA,TRBV7-3,NA,TGTGCCAGCAGCCCCTCTTTCGCCGGTTCCTACAATGAGCAGTTCTTC,CASSPSFAGSYNEQFF
TRBJ2-2,NA,TRBV7-3,NA,TGTGCCAGCAGCTTATTGGTAGCGCGTTACACCGGGGAGCTGTTTTTT,CASSLLVARYTGELFF
TRBJ2-3,TRBD1,TRBV27,NA,TGTGCCAGCAGTTCCCTGGGACAGTTCACAGATACGCAGTATTTT,CASSSLGQFTDTQYF
TRBJ2-7,NA,TRBV6-6,NA,TGTGCCAGCAGCTACAGGGACGACGAGCAGTACTTC,CASSYRDDEQYF
TRBJ2-2,NA,TRBV6-1,NA,TGTGCCAGCAGTGGGGACTTTTTTAACACCGGGGAGCTGTTTTTT,CASSGDFFNTGELFF
TRBJ2-7,NA,TRBV27,NA,TGTGCCAGCAGTGCTCCCGGGTCGAGACGGGTTGGCGAGCAGTACTTC,CASSAPGSRRVGEQYF
TRBJ1-1,TRBD1,TRBV5-6,NA,TGTGCCAGCAGCGGTCGGACAGGGCTTATGAACACTGAAGCTTTCTTT,CASSGRTGLMNTEAFF
TRBJ1-4,TRBD1,TRBV2,NA,TGTGCCAGCAGTGCCGACAGGGGACATAATGAAAAACTGTTTTTT,CASSADRGHNEKLFF
TRBJ2-5,NA,TRBV5-1,few,TGCGCCAGCAGCTTAACTAGAGTTTTGGAGACCCAGTACTTC,CASSLTRVLETQYF
TRBJ2-6,NA,TRBV6-1,NA,TGTGCCAGCAGTGAACAGTTAGCTGGGGCCAACGTCCTGACTTTC,CASSEQLAGANVLTF
TRBJ2-2,NA,TRBV5-5,NA,TGTGCCAGCAGCTTATGGGACGCGAACACCGGGGAGCTGTTTTTT,CASSLWDANTGELFF
TRBJ2-3,NA,TRBV12-1,NA,TGTGCCAGCAGTCACAGCGGGAGGGCCTTTGTAGATACGCAGTATTTT,CASSHSGRAFVDTQYF